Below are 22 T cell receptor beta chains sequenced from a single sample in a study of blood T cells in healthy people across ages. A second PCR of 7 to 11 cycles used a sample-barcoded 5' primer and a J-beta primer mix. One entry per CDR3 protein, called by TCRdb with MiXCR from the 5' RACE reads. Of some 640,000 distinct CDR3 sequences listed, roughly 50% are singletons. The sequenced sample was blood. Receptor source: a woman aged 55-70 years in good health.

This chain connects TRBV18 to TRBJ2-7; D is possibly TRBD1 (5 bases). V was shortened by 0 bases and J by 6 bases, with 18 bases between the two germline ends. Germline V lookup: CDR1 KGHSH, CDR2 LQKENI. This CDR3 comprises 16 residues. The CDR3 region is CASSPPSPGRSPEQYF. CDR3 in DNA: TGTGCCAGCTCACCACCGTCCCCAGGGCGGAGCCCCGAGCAGTACTTC.

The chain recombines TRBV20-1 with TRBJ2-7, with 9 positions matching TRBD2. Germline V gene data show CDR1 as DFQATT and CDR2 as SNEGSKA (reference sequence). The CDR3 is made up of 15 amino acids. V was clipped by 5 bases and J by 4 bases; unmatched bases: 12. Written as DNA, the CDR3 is TGCAGTGCTCCCCCGGGCGTAGCGGGAGTATACGAGCAGTACTTC. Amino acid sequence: CSAPPGVAGVYEQYF.

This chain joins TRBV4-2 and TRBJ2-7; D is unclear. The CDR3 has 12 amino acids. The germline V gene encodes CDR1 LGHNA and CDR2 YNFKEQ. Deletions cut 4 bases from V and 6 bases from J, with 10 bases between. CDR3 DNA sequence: TGTGCCAGCAGCCGAGACCCGAGCGAGCAGTACTTC. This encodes CASSRDPSEQYF.

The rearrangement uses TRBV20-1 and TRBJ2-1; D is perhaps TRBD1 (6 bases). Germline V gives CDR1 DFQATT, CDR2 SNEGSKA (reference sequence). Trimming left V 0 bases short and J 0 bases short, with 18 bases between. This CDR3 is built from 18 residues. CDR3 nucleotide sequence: TGCAGTGCTAGAGATCTGACAGGCTACGCTAGCTCCTACAATGAGCAGTTCTTC. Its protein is CSARDLTGYASSYNEQFF.

CDR3: CSARLRRGGTTYEQYF. CDR3 nucleotide sequence: TGCAGTGCTAGACTCCGAAGGGGGGGAACGACGTACGAGCAGTACTTC. This chain links TRBV20-1 with TRBJ2-7; the D gene is possibly TRBD2 (7 bases). Germline values: CDR1 DFQATT, CDR2 SNEGSKA (reference sequence). Between the trimmed V and J ends, which lost 2 bases and 4 bases, there was a span of 21 bases. This CDR3 has 16 amino acids.

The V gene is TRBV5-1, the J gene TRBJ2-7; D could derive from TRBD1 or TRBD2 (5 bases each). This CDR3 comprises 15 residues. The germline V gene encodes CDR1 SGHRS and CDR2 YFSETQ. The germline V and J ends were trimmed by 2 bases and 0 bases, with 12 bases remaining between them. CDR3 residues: CASSFLRGDSYEQYF. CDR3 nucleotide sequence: TGCGCCAGCAGCTTCTTGAGGGGAGACTCCTACGAGCAGTACTTC.

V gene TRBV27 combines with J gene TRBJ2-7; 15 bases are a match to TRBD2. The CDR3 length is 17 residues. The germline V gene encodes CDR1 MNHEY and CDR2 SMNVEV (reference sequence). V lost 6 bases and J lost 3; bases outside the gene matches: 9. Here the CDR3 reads CASSPAGTSGRIYEQYF. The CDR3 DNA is TGTGCCAGCAGCCCAGCGGGGACTAGCGGGAGGATCTACGAGCAGTACTTC.

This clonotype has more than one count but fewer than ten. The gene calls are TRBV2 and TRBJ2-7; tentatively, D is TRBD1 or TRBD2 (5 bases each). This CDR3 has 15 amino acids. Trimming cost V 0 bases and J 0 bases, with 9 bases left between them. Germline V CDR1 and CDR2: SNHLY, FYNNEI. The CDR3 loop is CASSEAGTASYEQYF. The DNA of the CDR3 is TGTGCCAGCAGTGAAGCCGGGACGGCCTCCTACGAGCAGTACTTC.

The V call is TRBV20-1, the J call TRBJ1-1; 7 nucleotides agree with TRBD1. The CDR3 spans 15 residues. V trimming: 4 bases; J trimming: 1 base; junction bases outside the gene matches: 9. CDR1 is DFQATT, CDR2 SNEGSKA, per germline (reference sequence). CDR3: CSATSQDRPNTEAFF. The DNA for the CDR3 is TGCAGTGCTACTTCCCAGGACAGGCCGAACACTGAAGCTTTCTTT.

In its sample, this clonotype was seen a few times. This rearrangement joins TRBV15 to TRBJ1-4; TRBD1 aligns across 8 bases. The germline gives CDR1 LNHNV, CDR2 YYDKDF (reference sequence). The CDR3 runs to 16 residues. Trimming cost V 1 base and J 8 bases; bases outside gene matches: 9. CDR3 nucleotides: TGTGCCACCAGCAGAGGGGCCAGGGGGCGCTGGGAAAAACTGTTTTTT. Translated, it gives CATSRGARGRWEKLFF.

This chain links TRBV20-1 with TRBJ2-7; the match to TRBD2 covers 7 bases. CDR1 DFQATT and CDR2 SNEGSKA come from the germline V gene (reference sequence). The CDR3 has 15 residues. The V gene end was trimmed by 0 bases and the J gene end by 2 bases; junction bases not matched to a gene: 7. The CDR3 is CSARDRRAGAYEQYF. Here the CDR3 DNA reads TGCAGTGCTAGAGATAGAAGGGCGGGAGCCTACGAGCAGTACTTC.

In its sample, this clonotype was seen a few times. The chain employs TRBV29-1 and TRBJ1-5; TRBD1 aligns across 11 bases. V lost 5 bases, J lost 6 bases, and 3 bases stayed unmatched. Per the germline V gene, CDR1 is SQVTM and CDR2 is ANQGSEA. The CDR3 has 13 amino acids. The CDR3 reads CSVRGQGGQPQHF. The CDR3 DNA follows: TGCAGCGTTCGGGGACAGGGGGGTCAGCCCCAGCATTTT.

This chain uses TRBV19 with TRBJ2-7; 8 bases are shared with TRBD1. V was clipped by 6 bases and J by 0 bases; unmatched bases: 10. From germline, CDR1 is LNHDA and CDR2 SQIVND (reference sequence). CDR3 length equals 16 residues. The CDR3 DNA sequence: TGTGCCAGTAGCGCCGGGACAGGCCTACTCTCCTACGAGCAGTACTTC. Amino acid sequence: CASSAGTGLLSYEQYF.

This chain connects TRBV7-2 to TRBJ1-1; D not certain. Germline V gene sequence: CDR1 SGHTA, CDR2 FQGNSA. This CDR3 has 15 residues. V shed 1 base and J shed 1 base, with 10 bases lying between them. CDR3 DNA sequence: TGTGCCAGCAGCTTAGAAGTAGGAAGGAACACTGAAGCTTTCTTT. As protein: CASSLEVGRNTEAFF.

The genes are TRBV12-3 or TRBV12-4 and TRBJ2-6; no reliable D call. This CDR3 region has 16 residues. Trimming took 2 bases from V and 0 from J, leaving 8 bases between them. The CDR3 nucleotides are TGTGCCAGCAGTTTACCAGAACCCTCTGGGGCCAACGTCCTGACTTTC. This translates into CASSLPEPSGANVLTF.

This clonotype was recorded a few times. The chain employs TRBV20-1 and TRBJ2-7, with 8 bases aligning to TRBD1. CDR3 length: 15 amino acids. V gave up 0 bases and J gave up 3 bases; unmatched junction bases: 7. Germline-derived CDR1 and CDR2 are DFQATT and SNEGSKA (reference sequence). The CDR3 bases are TGCAGTGCTAGAGACACCCTGACAGGGGTCTACGAGCAGTACTTC. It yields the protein CSARDTLTGVYEQYF.

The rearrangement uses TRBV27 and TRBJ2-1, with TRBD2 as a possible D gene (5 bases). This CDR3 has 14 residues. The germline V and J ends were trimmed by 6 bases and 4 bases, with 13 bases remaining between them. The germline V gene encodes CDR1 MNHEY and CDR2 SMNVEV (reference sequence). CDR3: CASSRSGTYNEQFF. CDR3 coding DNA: TGTGCCAGCAGCCGCAGCGGTACTTACAATGAGCAGTTCTTC.

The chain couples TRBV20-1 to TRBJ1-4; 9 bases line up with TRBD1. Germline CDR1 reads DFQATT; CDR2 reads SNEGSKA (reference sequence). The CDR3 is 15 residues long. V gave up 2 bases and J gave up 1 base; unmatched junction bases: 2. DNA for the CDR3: TGCAGTGCTAGAAGGGGACAGGGAACTAATGAAAAACTGTTTTTT. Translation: CSARRGQGTNEKLFF.

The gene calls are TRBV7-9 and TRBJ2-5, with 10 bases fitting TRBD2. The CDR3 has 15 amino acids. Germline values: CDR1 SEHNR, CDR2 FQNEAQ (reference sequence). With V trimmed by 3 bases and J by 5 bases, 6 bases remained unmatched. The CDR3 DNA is TGTGCCAGCAGCTTTCTAGCGGGAGCGAGTGAGACCCAGTACTTC. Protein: CASSFLAGASETQYF.

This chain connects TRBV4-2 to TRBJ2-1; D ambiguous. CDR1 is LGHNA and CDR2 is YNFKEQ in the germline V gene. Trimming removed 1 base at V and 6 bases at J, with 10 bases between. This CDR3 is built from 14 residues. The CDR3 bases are TGTGCCAGCAGCCAAGCAGGAAGCCCCAATGAGCAGTTCTTC. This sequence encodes CASSQAGSPNEQFF.

The DNA of the CDR3 is TGTGCCAGCAGTTATTGGGGCGGACGGGATTCACCCCTCCACTTT. It is translated as CASSYWGGRDSPLHF. This rearrangement joins TRBV6-5 to TRBJ1-6, with D possibly being TRBD1 (5 bases). Trimming cost V 3 bases and J 8 bases, with 14 bases left between them. The CDR3 loop spans 15 amino acids. Germline V lookup: CDR1 MNHEY, CDR2 SVGAGI.

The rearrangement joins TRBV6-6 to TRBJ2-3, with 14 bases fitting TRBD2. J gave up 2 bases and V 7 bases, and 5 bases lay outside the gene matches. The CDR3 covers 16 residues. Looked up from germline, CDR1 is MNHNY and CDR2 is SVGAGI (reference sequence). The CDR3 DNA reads TGTGCCAGCACCGGGACTAGCGGGAGTACCACAGATACGCAGTATTTT. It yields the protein CASTGTSGSTTDTQYF.